The sequence of this T cell receptor (beta chain) was determined in a study of blood T cells in healthy people across ages. Study summary: In model experiments, template switching was able to capture about one barcoded beta molecule for every two T cells that were present.

Peripheral blood, about 10 milliliters per donor, was collected. PBMCs, at least 6 million per sample, were isolated. Primers used in a second PCR of roughly 6 to 12 cycles were a sample-barcoded 5' primer and a J-beta primer mix. With 12 random nucleotides, a template-switch adaptor tagged each individual cDNA molecule. TCRdb ran MiXCR on the 5' RACE reads and lists one entry per CDR3 protein. The repertoire holds fewer than 800,000 distinct CDR3 sequences, with around 21% as singletons. With 6 bases clipped from V and 8 bases from J, the junction kept 9 bases outside the gene matches. This CDR3 is built from 14 residues. Germline V CDR1 and CDR2: DFQATT, SNEGSKA (reference sequence).

The chain joins TRBV20-1 to TRBJ2-3; 12 bases map to TRBD2. The sample comprised blood. The source of this sequence is an older man in good health. CDR3 bases: TGCAGTGCCGCGGGACTAGCGGGCTCTGTTACGCAGTATTTT. It translates to CSAAGLAGSVTQYF.